The rows below give T cell receptor beta chains drawn from one sample of a study of shared clonotypes between healthy human individuals. Profiling relied on immunoSEQ multiplex PCR, and the TCRdb table lists in-frame clones only, not all of them. The table has about 2.3 million clones, just under 95% seen once; the top ten hold 0.37%. Input material: naive CD4+ T cells from PBMCs. These receptors were taken from a man younger than 35 in good health. Some clones in this sample may be carry-over from other donors' samples. Each CDR3 is given with its conserved first and last residue. D genes are given only for firm matches. Some rows mark clone size as missing; the rest say once, few, many or name a class of expanded clone.

CDR3aa: CASIHRGGKHYNEQFF
CDR3nt: TGTGCCAGCATCCACCGGGGGGGAAAACACTACAATGAGCAGTTCTTC
d_gene: TRBD2
j_gene: TRBJ2-1
v_gene: TRBV28
abundance: .
len: 16

CDR3aa: CASSKKLAGLTDTQYF
CDR3nt: TGTGCCAGCAGTAAGAAACTAGCGGGACTCACAGATACGCAGTATTTT
d_gene: TRBD2
j_gene: TRBJ2-3
v_gene: TRBV28
abundance: .
len: 16

CDR3aa: CASTPGTGFTTEAFF
CDR3nt: TGTGCCAGCACCCCCGGGACAGGGTTTACCACTGAAGCTTTCTTT
d_gene: TRBD1
j_gene: TRBJ1-1
v_gene: TRBV28
abundance: .
len: 15

CDR3aa: CASSLRSTSGDVGETQYF
CDR3nt: TGTGCCAGCAGTTTACGGTCTACTAGCGGAGATGTGGGGGAGACCCAGTACTTC
d_gene: TRBD2
j_gene: TRBJ2-5
v_gene: TRBV28
abundance: .
len: 18

CDR3aa: CASSLERLGNQPQHF
CDR3nt: TGTGCCAGCAGCTTAGAAAGGCTGGGCAATCAGCCCCAGCATTTT
d_gene: .
j_gene: TRBJ1-5
v_gene: TRBV7-2
abundance: .
len: 15

CDR3aa: CASSLSPPTGKDEQYF
CDR3nt: TGCGCCAGCAGCTTGTCCCCTCCAACGGGTAAGGACGAGCAGTACTTC
d_gene: .
j_gene: TRBJ2-7
v_gene: TRBV5-1
abundance: .
len: 16

CDR3aa: CASSSTGQAGYTF
CDR3nt: TGTGCCAGCAGCTCAACGGGACAGGCTGGCTACACCTTC
d_gene: TRBD1
j_gene: TRBJ1-2
v_gene: TRBV7-9
abundance: .
len: 13

CDR3aa: CASSNPGQGRSGELFF
CDR3nt: TGCGCCAGCAGCAACCCGGGACAGGGACGTTCAGGGGAGCTGTTTTTT
d_gene: TRBD1
j_gene: TRBJ2-2
v_gene: TRBV5-1
abundance: .
len: 16

CDR3aa: CASSLDVAASETQYF
CDR3nt: TGTGCCAGCAGCTTGGACGTTGCCGCGTCGGAGACCCAGTACTTC
d_gene: .
j_gene: TRBJ2-5
v_gene: TRBV5-4
abundance: .
len: 15

CDR3aa: CASGSLRNSRDSINTEAFF
CDR3nt: TGTGCTAGTGGTTCGCTTCGAAACTCCCGGGACAGCATAAACACTGAAGCTTTCTTT
d_gene: TRBD1
j_gene: TRBJ1-1
v_gene: TRBV12-5
abundance: once
len: 19

CDR3aa: CASSQGLLATGELFF
CDR3nt: TGCGCCAGCAGCCAGGGTCTACTAGCTACCGGGGAGCTGTTTTTT
d_gene: .
j_gene: TRBJ2-2
v_gene: TRBV4-3
abundance: .
len: 15

CDR3aa: CASSRTLGQGARGGYTF
CDR3nt: TGCGCCAGCAGCCGGACCCTGGGACAGGGGGCGCGAGGTGGCTACACCTTC
d_gene: TRBD1
j_gene: TRBJ1-2
v_gene: TRBV4-3
abundance: .
len: 17

CDR3aa: CASSLGPDTEAFF
CDR3nt: TGTGCCAGCAGCTTGGGTCCGGACACTGAAGCTTTCTTT
d_gene: .
j_gene: TRBJ1-1
v_gene: TRBV5-8
abundance: .
len: 13

CDR3aa: CASSSGSLRGYEQYF
CDR3nt: TGTGCCAGCAGTTCCGGGAGCTTGCGGGGCTACGAGCAGTACTTC
d_gene: .
j_gene: TRBJ2-7
v_gene: TRBV6-5
abundance: .
len: 15

CDR3aa: CASSRDRGSYEQYF
CDR3nt: TGTGCCAGCAGCCGAGACAGGGGATCATACGAGCAGTACTTC
d_gene: TRBD1
j_gene: TRBJ2-7
v_gene: TRBV5-6
abundance: .
len: 14

CDR3aa: CASSPTAGEQFF
CDR3nt: TGTGCCAGCAGCCCTACCGCGGGGGAGCAGTTCTTC
d_gene: .
j_gene: TRBJ2-1
v_gene: TRBV7-3
abundance: .
len: 12

CDR3aa: CASGISGLRQYF
CDR3nt: TGTGCCAGCGGTATCTCGGGTCTGAGACAGTACTTC
d_gene: .
j_gene: TRBJ2-7
v_gene: TRBV7-6
abundance: .
len: 12

CDR3aa: CASSPTLRPNTEAFF
CDR3nt: TGCGCCAGCAGCCCAACTTTGAGGCCAAACACTGAAGCTTTCTTT
d_gene: .
j_gene: TRBJ1-1
v_gene: TRBV5-1
abundance: .
len: 15

CDR3aa: CASSLLAETGANVLTF
CDR3nt: TGTGCCAGCAGTTTACTCGCGGAGACCGGGGCCAACGTCCTGACTTTC
d_gene: .
j_gene: TRBJ2-6
v_gene: TRBV28
abundance: .
len: 16

CDR3aa: CASSESKGLVSSYEQYF
CDR3nt: TGCGCCAGCAGTGAGTCTAAGGGACTAGTGAGCTCCTACGAGCAGTACTTC
d_gene: TRBD2
j_gene: TRBJ2-7
v_gene: TRBV10-1
abundance: .
len: 17

CDR3aa: CASSLNLGLDTQYF
CDR3nt: TGCGCCAGCAGCTTGAACTTGGGCCTAGATACGCAGTATTTT
d_gene: .
j_gene: TRBJ2-3
v_gene: TRBV5-1
abundance: .
len: 14

CDR3aa: CASSQAGGSTEAFF
CDR3nt: TGTGCCAGCAGCCAGGCCGGGGGAAGCACTGAAGCTTTCTTT
d_gene: .
j_gene: TRBJ1-1
v_gene: TRBV6-9
abundance: .
len: 14

CDR3aa: CASSQVVTSGLWGYEQYF
CDR3nt: TGTGCCAGCAGCCAAGTCGTGACTAGCGGCCTTTGGGGATACGAGCAGTACTTC
d_gene: TRBD2
j_gene: TRBJ2-7
v_gene: TRBV14
abundance: .
len: 18

CDR3aa: CASSRGTVESYEQYF
CDR3nt: TGCGCCAGCAGTCGGGGGACAGTTGAATCCTACGAGCAGTACTTC
d_gene: .
j_gene: TRBJ2-7
v_gene: TRBV5-1
abundance: .
len: 15

CDR3aa: CASSVEGGFGVKQYF
CDR3nt: TGTGCCAGCAGCGTAGAGGGCGGGTTTGGAGTGAAGCAGTACTTC
d_gene: .
j_gene: TRBJ2-7
v_gene: TRBV9
abundance: .
len: 15

CDR3aa: CASSGDFWTTEAFF
CDR3nt: TGTGCCAGCAGTGGGGACTTCTGGACGACTGAAGCTTTCTTT
d_gene: .
j_gene: TRBJ1-1
v_gene: TRBV6-1
abundance: .
len: 14

CDR3aa: CASSEWGQAGNTIYF
CDR3nt: TGTGCCAGCAGTGAATGGGGACAGGCCGGAAACACCATATATTTT
d_gene: TRBD1
j_gene: TRBJ1-3
v_gene: TRBV2
abundance: .
len: 15

CDR3aa: CASSLWAGGGIQYF
CDR3nt: TGTGCCAGCAGTTTATGGGCGGGAGGTGGCATTCAGTACTTC
d_gene: TRBD2
j_gene: TRBJ2-4
v_gene: TRBV28
abundance: .
len: 14

CDR3aa: CASSRGTSGEQYF
CDR3nt: TGCGCCAGCAGCCGCGGGACTAGTGGAGAGCAGTACTTC
d_gene: TRBD2
j_gene: TRBJ2-7
v_gene: TRBV5-1
abundance: .
len: 13

CDR3aa: CSVETSGRARETQYF
CDR3nt: TGCAGCGTGGAGACTAGCGGGAGGGCGAGAGAGACCCAGTACTTC
d_gene: TRBD2
j_gene: TRBJ2-5
v_gene: TRBV29-1
abundance: .
len: 15

CDR3aa: CASSTRTQAYEQYF
CDR3nt: TGTGCCAGTAGTACGAGGACCCAGGCCTACGAGCAGTACTTC
d_gene: .
j_gene: TRBJ2-7
v_gene: TRBV19
abundance: .
len: 14

CDR3aa: CSVARQGATEAFF
CDR3nt: TGCAGCGTTGCTAGACAGGGGGCCACTGAAGCTTTCTTT
d_gene: TRBD1
j_gene: TRBJ1-1
v_gene: TRBV29-1
abundance: few
len: 13

CDR3aa: CASSPTSGFYNEQFF
CDR3nt: TGTGCCAGCAGCCCGACTAGCGGGTTTTACAATGAGCAGTTCTTC
d_gene: TRBD2
j_gene: TRBJ2-1
v_gene: TRBV13
abundance: .
len: 15

CDR3aa: CASSEMRTVNTEAFF
CDR3nt: TGTGCCAGCAGTGAGATGCGGACAGTGAACACTGAAGCTTTCTTT
d_gene: .
j_gene: TRBJ1-1
v_gene: TRBV2
abundance: .
len: 15

CDR3aa: CASSIVQVRHGYTF
CDR3nt: TGTGCCAGTAGTATAGTCCAAGTTCGTCATGGCTACACCTTC
d_gene: .
j_gene: TRBJ1-2
v_gene: TRBV19
abundance: .
len: 14

CDR3aa: CAWGPRVHEQYF
CDR3nt: TGTGCCTGGGGACCAAGGGTCCACGAGCAGTACTTC
d_gene: .
j_gene: TRBJ2-7
v_gene: TRBV30
abundance: .
len: 12

CDR3aa: CSAGNQPQHF
CDR3nt: TGCAGTGCGGGGAATCAGCCCCAGCATTTT
d_gene: .
j_gene: TRBJ1-5
v_gene: TRBV20-1
abundance: .
len: 10

CDR3aa: CAISDPGTTGNTIYF
CDR3nt: TGTGCCATCAGTGACCCCGGGACAACTGGAAACACCATATATTTT
d_gene: .
j_gene: TRBJ1-3
v_gene: TRBV10-3
abundance: .
len: 15

CDR3aa: CASSPRTSGRGLGETQYF
CDR3nt: TGCGCCAGCAGCCCCCGGACTAGCGGGAGAGGACTAGGGGAGACCCAGTACTTC
d_gene: TRBD2
j_gene: TRBJ2-5
v_gene: TRBV5-1
abundance: .
len: 18

CDR3aa: CASSDLPGQGTYEQYF
CDR3nt: TGCGCCAGCAGTGACCTTCCGGGACAGGGGACCTACGAGCAGTACTTC
d_gene: TRBD1
j_gene: TRBJ2-7
v_gene: TRBV10-1
abundance: .
len: 16

CDR3aa: CASSLGQGSPQYF
CDR3nt: TGTGCCAGCAGCTTAGGCCAGGGGTCCCCGCAGTACTTC
d_gene: .
j_gene: TRBJ2-7
v_gene: TRBV11-3
abundance: .
len: 13

CDR3aa: CASSKAQSSYNEQFF
CDR3nt: TGTGCCAGCAGCAAAGCCCAGAGCTCCTACAATGAGCAGTTCTTC
d_gene: .
j_gene: TRBJ2-1
v_gene: TRBV21-1
abundance: .
len: 15

CDR3aa: CASTGAAFNTEAFF
CDR3nt: TGTGCCAGCACGGGGGCAGCCTTCAACACTGAAGCTTTCTTT
d_gene: .
j_gene: TRBJ1-1
v_gene: TRBV2
abundance: .
len: 14

CDR3aa: CAWSPLRGGGSTEAFF
CDR3nt: TGTGCCTGGAGCCCATTACGGGGGGGCGGGAGCACTGAAGCTTTCTTT
d_gene: .
j_gene: TRBJ1-1
v_gene: TRBV30
abundance: .
len: 16

CDR3aa: CASRSTANYGYTF
CDR3nt: TGTGCCAGCCGAAGCACTGCTAACTATGGCTACACCTTC
d_gene: .
j_gene: TRBJ1-2
v_gene: TRBV27
abundance: .
len: 13

CDR3aa: CASSARGQMNTEAFF
CDR3nt: TGTGCCAGCAGCGCGAGAGGACAGATGAACACTGAAGCTTTCTTT
d_gene: .
j_gene: TRBJ1-1
v_gene: TRBV9
abundance: .
len: 15

CDR3aa: CASSWEAQTYEQYF
CDR3nt: TGCGCCAGCAGCTGGGAGGCACAGACCTACGAGCAGTACTTC
d_gene: .
j_gene: TRBJ2-7
v_gene: TRBV5-1
abundance: .
len: 14

CDR3aa: CASSLWNMNTEAFF
CDR3nt: TGCGCCAGCAGCTTATGGAATATGAACACTGAAGCTTTCTTT
d_gene: .
j_gene: TRBJ1-1
v_gene: TRBV5-1
abundance: .
len: 14

CDR3aa: CASSADRGTEAFF
CDR3nt: TGTGCCAGCAGTGCGGACAGGGGCACTGAAGCTTTCTTT
d_gene: TRBD1
j_gene: TRBJ1-1
v_gene: TRBV6-5
abundance: .
len: 13

CDR3aa: CASSYSGLAGIHTQYF
CDR3nt: TGTGCCAGCAGTTACTCGGGACTAGCGGGAATACATACGCAGTATTTT
d_gene: TRBD2
j_gene: TRBJ2-3
v_gene: TRBV6-5
abundance: .
len: 16

CDR3aa: CASSLSSQEVQYF
CDR3nt: TGTGCCAGCAGCTTATCCAGTCAGGAGGTGCAGTACTTC
d_gene: .
j_gene: TRBJ2-7
v_gene: TRBV7-9
abundance: .
len: 13

CDR3aa: CATGARVGNEQYF
CDR3nt: TGTGCCACCGGGGCAAGGGTCGGCAACGAGCAGTACTTC
d_gene: .
j_gene: TRBJ2-7
v_gene: TRBV15
abundance: .
len: 13

CDR3aa: CASSPQREDAEQYF
CDR3nt: TGCGCCAGCAGCCCCCAGCGGGAGGACGCCGAGCAGTACTTC
d_gene: TRBD2
j_gene: TRBJ2-7
v_gene: TRBV10-1
abundance: .
len: 14

CDR3aa: CASSRRALPETQYF
CDR3nt: TGCGCCAGCAGCCGTCGGGCACTCCCAGAGACCCAGTACTTC
d_gene: .
j_gene: TRBJ2-5
v_gene: TRBV10-1
abundance: .
len: 14

CDR3aa: CASSSWTGPGDEQFF
CDR3nt: TGCGCCAGCAGCTCATGGACAGGGCCTGGGGATGAGCAGTTCTTC
d_gene: TRBD1
j_gene: TRBJ2-1
v_gene: TRBV5-1
abundance: .
len: 15

CDR3aa: CASSPRAGGLNTEAFF
CDR3nt: TGTGCCAGCAGCCCTCGGGCAGGGGGATTGAACACTGAAGCTTTCTTT
d_gene: TRBD1
j_gene: TRBJ1-1
v_gene: TRBV7-9
abundance: .
len: 16

CDR3aa: CASSLGLAGGTIDEQFF
CDR3nt: TGTGCCAGCAGCCTCGGACTAGCGGGGGGTACGATCGATGAGCAGTTCTTC
d_gene: TRBD2
j_gene: TRBJ2-1
v_gene: TRBV7-9
abundance: .
len: 17

CDR3aa: CASSGYRGTDIKETQYF
CDR3nt: TGTGCCAGCAGCGGATACAGAGGGACAGACATCAAAGAGACCCAGTACTTC
d_gene: TRBD1
j_gene: TRBJ2-5
v_gene: TRBV9
abundance: once
len: 17

CDR3aa: CASSFDGVGGYTF
CDR3nt: TGTGCCAGCAGCTTTGACGGTGTAGGGGGCTACACCTTC
d_gene: .
j_gene: TRBJ1-2
v_gene: TRBV5-5
abundance: .
len: 13

CDR3aa: CASGPGTQPYEQYF
CDR3nt: TGTGCCAGCGGACCCGGGACTCAGCCCTACGAGCAGTACTTC
d_gene: .
j_gene: TRBJ2-7
v_gene: TRBV7-9
abundance: .
len: 14